The clone carrying this TCR beta chain was counted at least ten times. This specimen belongs to a study of T cells in Graves' hyperthyroidism and ophthalmopathy. The wider study: Peripheral blood specimens were obtained at initial diagnosis, prior to any treatment.

The V and J ends lost 2 bases and 4 bases respectively, with 15 bases between them. The CDR3 length is 16 residues. The germline CDR1 and CDR2 sequences are SGHTA and FQGTGA. Amplified TCR beta CDR3 regions came from RNA transcripts. The HTBI primer set drove a first-round RT-PCR of the TCR CDR3. TCRdb re-called the multiplex PCR reads with MiXCR, one entry per CDR3 protein. The sample has a few hundred thousand distinct CDR3 sequences, approximately 15% seen once. This TCR derives from a woman aged 18-29 years with Graves' hyperthyroidism. The rearrangement links TRBV7-3 to TRBJ2-1, with D maybe TRBD2 (6 bases). The sample consisted of blood. The CDR3 reads CASSLWVGGEYNEQFF. The CDR3 DNA reads as TGTGCCAGCAGCTTATGGGTAGGAGGGGAATACAATGAGCAGTTCTTC.